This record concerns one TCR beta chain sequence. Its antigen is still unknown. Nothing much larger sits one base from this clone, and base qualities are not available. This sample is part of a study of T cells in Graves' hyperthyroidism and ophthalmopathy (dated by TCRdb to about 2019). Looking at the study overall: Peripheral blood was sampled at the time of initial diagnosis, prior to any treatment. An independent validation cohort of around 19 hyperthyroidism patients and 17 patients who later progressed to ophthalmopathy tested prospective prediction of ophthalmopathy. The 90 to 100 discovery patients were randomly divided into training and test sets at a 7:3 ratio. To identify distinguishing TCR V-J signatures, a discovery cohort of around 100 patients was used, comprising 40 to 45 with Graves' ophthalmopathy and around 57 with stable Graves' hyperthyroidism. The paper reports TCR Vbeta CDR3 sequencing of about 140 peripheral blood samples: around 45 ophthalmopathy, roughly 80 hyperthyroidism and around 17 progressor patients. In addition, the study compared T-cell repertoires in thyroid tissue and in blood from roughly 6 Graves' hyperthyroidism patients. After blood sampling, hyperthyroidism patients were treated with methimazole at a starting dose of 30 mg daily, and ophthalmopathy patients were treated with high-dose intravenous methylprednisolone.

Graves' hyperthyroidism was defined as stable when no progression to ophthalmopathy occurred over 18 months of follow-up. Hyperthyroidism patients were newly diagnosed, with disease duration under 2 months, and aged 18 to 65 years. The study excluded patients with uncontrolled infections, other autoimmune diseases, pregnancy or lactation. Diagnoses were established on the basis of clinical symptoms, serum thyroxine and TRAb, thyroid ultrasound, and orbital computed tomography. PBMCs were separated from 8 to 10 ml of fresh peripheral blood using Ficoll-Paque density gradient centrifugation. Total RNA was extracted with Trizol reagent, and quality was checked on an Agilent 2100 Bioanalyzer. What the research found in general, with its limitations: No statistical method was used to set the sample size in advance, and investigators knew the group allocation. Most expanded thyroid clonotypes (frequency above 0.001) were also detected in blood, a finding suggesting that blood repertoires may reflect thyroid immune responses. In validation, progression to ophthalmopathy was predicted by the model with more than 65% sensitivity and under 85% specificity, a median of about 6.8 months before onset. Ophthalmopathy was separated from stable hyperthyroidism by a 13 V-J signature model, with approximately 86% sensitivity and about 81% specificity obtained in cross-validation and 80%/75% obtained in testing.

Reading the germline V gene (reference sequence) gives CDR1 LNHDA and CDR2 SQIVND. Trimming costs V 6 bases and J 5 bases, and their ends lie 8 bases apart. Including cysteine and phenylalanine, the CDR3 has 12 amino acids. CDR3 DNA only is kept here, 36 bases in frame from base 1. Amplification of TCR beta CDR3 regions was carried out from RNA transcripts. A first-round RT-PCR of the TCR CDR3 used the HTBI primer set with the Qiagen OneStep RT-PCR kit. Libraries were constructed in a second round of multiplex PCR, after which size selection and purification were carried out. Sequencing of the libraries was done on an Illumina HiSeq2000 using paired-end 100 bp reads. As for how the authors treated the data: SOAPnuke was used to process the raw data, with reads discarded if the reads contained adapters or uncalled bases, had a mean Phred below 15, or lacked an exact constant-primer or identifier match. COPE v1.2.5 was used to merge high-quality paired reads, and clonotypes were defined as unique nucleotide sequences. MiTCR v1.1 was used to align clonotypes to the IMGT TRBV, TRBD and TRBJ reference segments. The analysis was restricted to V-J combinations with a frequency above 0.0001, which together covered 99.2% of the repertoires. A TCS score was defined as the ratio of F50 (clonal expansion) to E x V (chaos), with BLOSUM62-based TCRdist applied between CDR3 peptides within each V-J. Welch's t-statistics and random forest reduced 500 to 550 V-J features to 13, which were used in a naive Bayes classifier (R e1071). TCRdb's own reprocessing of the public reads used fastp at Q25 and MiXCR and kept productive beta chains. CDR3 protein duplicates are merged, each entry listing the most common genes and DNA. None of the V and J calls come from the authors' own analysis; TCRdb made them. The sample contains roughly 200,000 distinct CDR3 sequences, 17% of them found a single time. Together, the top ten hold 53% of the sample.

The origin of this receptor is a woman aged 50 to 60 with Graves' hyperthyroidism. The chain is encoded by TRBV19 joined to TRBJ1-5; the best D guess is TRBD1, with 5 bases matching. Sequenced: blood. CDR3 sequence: CASSTGDQPQHF. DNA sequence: TGTGCCAGTAGCACAGGTGATCAGCCCCAGCATTTT.